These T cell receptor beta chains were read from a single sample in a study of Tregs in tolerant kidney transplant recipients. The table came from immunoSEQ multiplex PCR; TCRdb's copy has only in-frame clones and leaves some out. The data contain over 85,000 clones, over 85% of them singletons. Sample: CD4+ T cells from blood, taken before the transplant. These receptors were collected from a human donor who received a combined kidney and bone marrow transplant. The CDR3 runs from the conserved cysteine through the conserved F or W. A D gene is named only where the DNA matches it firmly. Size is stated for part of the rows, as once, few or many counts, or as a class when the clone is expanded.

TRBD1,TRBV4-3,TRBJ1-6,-,TGCGCCAGCAGCCAACCTCCCGGGACAGGGAATAATTCCCCCCTCCACTTT,CASSQPPGTGNNSPLHF
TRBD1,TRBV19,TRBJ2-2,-,TGTGCCAGTGGTCCGACAGGGACCACCGGGGAGCTGTTTTTT,CASGPTGTTGELFF
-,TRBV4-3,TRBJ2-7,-,TGCGCCAGCAGCTACTACAAAACGGAAGAGCAGTACTTC,CASSYYKTEEQYF
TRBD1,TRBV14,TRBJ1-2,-,TGTGCCAGCAGCCTAACTAAAGGGACAGGGGTCCTCTATGGCTACACCTTC,CASSLTKGTGVLYGYTF
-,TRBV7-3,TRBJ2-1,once,TGTGCCAGCAGCTTAGCGGCTAGCTCCTACAATGAGCAGTTCTTC,CASSLAASSYNEQFF
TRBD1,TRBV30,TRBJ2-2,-,TGTGCCTGGAGCCGAGGGACAGGGGGTCCCGGGGAGCTGTTTTTT,CAWSRGTGGPGELFF
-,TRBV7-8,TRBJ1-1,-,TGTGCCAGCAGCTTAGCGCCGGACACTGAAGCTTTCTTT,CASSLAPDTEAFF
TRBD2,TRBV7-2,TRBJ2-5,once,TGTGCCAGCAGCACCCGACTAGCGGGGTTGGGAGAGACCCAGTACTTC,CASSTRLAGLGETQYF
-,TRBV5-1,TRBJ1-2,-,TGCGCCAGCAGACCGGAGGGATATGACTATGGCTACACCTTC,CASRPEGYDYGYTF
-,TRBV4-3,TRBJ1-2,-,TGCGCCAGCACCAATATCCCTAATACCGGTGGCTACACCTTC,CASTNIPNTGGYTF
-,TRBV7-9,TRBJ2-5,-,TGTGCCAGCAGCTTTATTGCAGACCAAGAGACCCAGTACTTC,CASSFIADQETQYF
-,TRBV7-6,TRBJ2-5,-,TGTGCCAGCAGCTTAGGCAGGGATGGGGAGACCCAGTACTTC,CASSLGRDGETQYF
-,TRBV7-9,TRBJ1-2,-,TGTGCCAGCAGCACACAGACAGTTTATGGCTACACCTTC,CASSTQTVYGYTF
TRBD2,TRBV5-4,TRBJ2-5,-,TGTGCCAGCAGCTTGCTCCTAGCGGGGGGGCGGGAGACCCAGTACTTC,CASSLLLAGGRETQYF
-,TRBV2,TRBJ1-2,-,TGTGGGGGAGGGGGGAATCTTGTCTATGGCTACACCTTC,CGGGGNLVYGYTF
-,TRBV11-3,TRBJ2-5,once,TGTGCCAGCAGCCGTTCCAGGCCCCAAGAGACCCAGTACTTC,CASSRSRPQETQYF
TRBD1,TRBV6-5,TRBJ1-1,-,TGTGCCAGCAGTGGACAGGGAAAGGGGAACACTGAAGCTTTCTTT,CASSGQGKGNTEAFF
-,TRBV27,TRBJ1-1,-,TGTGCCAGCAGAAGACAGGTCAAGAACACTGAAGCTTTCTTT,CASRRQVKNTEAFF
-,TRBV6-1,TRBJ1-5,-,TGTGCCAGCAGTAATTGGCCCCAGCCCCAGCATTTT,CASSNWPQPQHF
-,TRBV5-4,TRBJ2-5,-,TGTGCCAGCAGCACGGGGGGCGGGGGACGAAGGGCGGAGACCCAGTACTTC,CASSTGGGGRRAETQYF
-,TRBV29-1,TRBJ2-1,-,TGCAGCGTTGACCTTGAGCAGTTCTTC,CSVDLEQFF
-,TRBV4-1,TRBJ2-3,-,TGCGCCAGCAGCACACGACAGCTTAGCACAGATACGCAGTATTTT,CASSTRQLSTDTQYF
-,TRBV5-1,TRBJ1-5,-,TGCGCCAGCAGCCCAGAACCCGGGTCCACCAGCAATCAGCCCCAGCATTTT,CASSPEPGSTSNQPQHF
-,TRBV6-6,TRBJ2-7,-,TGTGCCAGCCATAGGTCGGCGGACGAGCAGTACTTC,CASHRSADEQYF
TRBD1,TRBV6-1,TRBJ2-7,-,TGTGCCAGCAGTGAAGCCGGTCGGAGACAGGGAAGCTACGAGCAGTACTTC,CASSEAGRRQGSYEQYF
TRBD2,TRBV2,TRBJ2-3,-,TGTGCCAGCAGCGAGCCACTAGCGGGAGGCGTGGATACGCAGTATTTT,CASSEPLAGGVDTQYF
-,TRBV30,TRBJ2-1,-,TGTGCCTGGAGTGTACGAGAGGCCGATTACAATGAGCAGTTCTTC,CAWSVREADYNEQFF
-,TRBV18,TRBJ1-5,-,TGTGCCAGCTCACCATCAAATCAGCCCCAGCATTTT,CASSPSNQPQHF
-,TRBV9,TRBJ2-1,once,TGTGCCAGCAGCGTAGCAGCTACCAGGGGCCGTGAGCAGTTCTTC,CASSVAATRGREQFF
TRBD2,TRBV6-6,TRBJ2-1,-,TGTGCCAGCAGACAAAAGCGGGGGGGAGACAATGAGCAGCTCTTC,CASRQKRGGDNEQLF
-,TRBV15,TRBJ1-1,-,TGTGCCACCAGCAGAGGGGTCAGGGAGAACACTGAAGCTTTCTTT,CATSRGVRENTEAFF
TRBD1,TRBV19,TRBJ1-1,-,TGTGCCAGTAGAGACAGGGGAGGTCTCACTGAAGCTTTCTTT,CASRDRGGLTEAFF
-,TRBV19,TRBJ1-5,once,TGTGCCAGTAGTATAGCCCCGGGGGGGAGCAATCAGCCCCAGCATTTT,CASSIAPGGSNQPQHF
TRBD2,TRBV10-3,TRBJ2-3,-,TGTGCCATCAGTGAGAGCCCCCGAAGCCCAGCGGGGCGCACAGATACGCAGTATTTT,CAISESPRSPAGRTDTQYF
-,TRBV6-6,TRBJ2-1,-,TGTGCCAGCAGTTACTCGCCGAGCTCCTACAATGAGCAGTTCTTC,CASSYSPSSYNEQFF
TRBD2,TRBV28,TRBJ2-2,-,TGTGCCAGCAGTTTAGTCGGACTAGCGGGAGGAAAGAAAACCGGGGAGCTGTTTTTT,CASSLVGLAGGKKTGELFF
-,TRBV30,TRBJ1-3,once,TGTGCCTGGAGAACCCGACAAGACTCTGGAAACACCATATATTTT,CAWRTRQDSGNTIYF
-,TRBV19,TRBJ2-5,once,TGTGCCAGTACCACGCAGGCCTTTCAAGGGACCCAGTACTTC,CASTTQAFQGTQYF
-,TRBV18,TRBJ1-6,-,TGTGCCAGCTCATTAAGGGAGATGGCACTCTTTAATTCACCCCTCCACTTT,CASSLREMALFNSPLHF